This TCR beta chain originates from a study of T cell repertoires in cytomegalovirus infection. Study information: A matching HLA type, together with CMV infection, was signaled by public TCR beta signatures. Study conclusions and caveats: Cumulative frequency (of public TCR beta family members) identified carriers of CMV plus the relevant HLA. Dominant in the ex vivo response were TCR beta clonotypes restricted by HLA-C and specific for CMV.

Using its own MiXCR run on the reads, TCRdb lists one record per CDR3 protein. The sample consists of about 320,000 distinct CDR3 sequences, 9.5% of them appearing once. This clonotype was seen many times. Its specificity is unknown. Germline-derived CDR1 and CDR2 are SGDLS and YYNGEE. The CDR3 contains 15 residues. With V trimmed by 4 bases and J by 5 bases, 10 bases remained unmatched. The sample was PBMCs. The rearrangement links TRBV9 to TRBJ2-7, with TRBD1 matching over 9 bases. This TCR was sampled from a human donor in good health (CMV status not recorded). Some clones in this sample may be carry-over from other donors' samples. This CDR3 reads CASSPGGTGQHEQYF. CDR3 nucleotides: TGTGCCAGCAGCCCCGGAGGGACAGGGCAACACGAGCAGTACTTC.